Sequencing of this T cell receptor (beta chain) was carried out in a study of blood T cell repertoires in COVID-19 (dated by TCRdb to between 2020 and 2021). For the study in its entirety: Collaborator samples came from the United States, Italy and Spain and covered acute and convalescent phases of COVID-19. Sample metadata almost always included a de-identified subject ID, COVID-19 status, age in years and sex. A freely available public database, intended as a resource for researchers studying the immune response to SARS-CoV-2, is where the repertoires were released. Where available, HLA class I and class II types were taken from metadata supplied by the sample provider and were not determined by assay-based typing. The material from the prospective study consisted of cDNA or gDNA derived from T cells, B-cell-depleted T cells, or PBMCs. The samples were drawn from the first 160 participants of the ongoing ImmuneRACE study and from over 950 subjects provided by 6 global collaborators. The dataset comprised deeply sampled blood TCRbeta repertoires from subjects exposed to, actively infected with, or recovered from COVID-19.

Per the germline V gene (reference sequence), SGHNT is the CDR1 and YYREEE is the CDR2. The trim is 4 bases for V and 3 bases for J, with a gap of 13 bases between the germline ends. The CDR3, cysteine through phenylalanine, is 15 amino acids long. Solely the CDR3 DNA is kept, with 45 bases framed from the first base. One collaborating source in Seattle enrolled patients while the patients were actively infected and followed the patients over time throughout the course of disease. Whole blood was collected in K2EDTA tubes by collaborating institutions according to the institutions' own protocols. Collaborator samples were shipped for TCRbeta analysis as frozen whole blood, isolated PBMCs, or DNA extracted from either sample type. TCRbeta CDR3 regions were amplified from genomic DNA using the immunoSEQ Assay, a bias-controlled multiplex PCR. Per the original workflow: The number of nucleated cells in each sample was estimated from the amplification of reference gene primers within the assay. Sequence reads were collapsed and filtered to measure the absolute abundance of every unique TCRbeta CDR3 rearrangement. For each sample, productive Simpson clonality was calculated as the square root of Simpson's diversity index over productive rearrangements. Here the immuneACCESS table is served through TCRdb, limited to in-frame sequences with V and J called. Missing clones are a known gap in these copies; in checked studies unresolved V genes cover under half, and the rest lacks a known reason. V, J and clone size derive from that table, while D and trimming were established from the DNA sequence. This sample holds 400,000 to 450,000 clones; about 91% were observed only once. 10% to 15% of the sample lies in the top ten.

Broader findings and caveats from the paper: The quantity of clinical and demographic metadata differed by source and by participant and was supplied without curation.

About this clone itself: Its specific antigen is unknown. Qualities for individual bases were not recorded, and no much larger clone is one base off.

The TCR sequence derives from a woman aged 50 to 65 with COVID-19, enrolled during active disease. What was sequenced was peripheral blood. The sequence links TRBV5-4 to TRBJ1-4, with the D gene too uncertain to name. The DNA sequence reads TGTGCCAGCAGCCCCGGGGAGGCATCTAATGAAAAACTGTTTTTT. This translates into CASSPGEASNEKLFF.